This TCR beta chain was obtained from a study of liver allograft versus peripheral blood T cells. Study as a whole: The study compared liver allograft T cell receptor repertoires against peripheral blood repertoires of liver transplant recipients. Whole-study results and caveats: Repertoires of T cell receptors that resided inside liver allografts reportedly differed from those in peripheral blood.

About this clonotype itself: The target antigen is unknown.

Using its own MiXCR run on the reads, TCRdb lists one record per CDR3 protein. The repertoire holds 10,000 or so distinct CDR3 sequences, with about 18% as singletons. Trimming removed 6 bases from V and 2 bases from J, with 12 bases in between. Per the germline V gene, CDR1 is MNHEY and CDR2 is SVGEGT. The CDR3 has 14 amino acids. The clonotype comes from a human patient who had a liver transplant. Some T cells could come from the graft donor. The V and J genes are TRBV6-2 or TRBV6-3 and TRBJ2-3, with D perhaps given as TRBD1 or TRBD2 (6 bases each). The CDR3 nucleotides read TGTGCCAGCAGCCTGGGGGGCTTCACAGATACGCAGTATTTT. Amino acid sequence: CASSLGGFTDTQYF.